Listed here are 17 T cell receptor beta chains from one sample, sequenced in a study of shared clonotypes between healthy human individuals. Method: immunoSEQ multiplex PCR; TCRdb's copy keeps in-frame clones and lacks some. The sample lists about 990,000 clones; approximately 80% were seen once. The sequencing sample was made of memory CD4+ T cells from PBMCs. Documented subset: CD45RA-negative fraction. All receptors come from a man between 18 and 35 years old in good health. Some clones in this sample may be carry-over from other donors' samples.

The chain has TRBV7-6 and TRBJ2-3, with D unresolved. The CDR3 has 14 amino acids. Germline values: CDR1 SGHVS, CDR2 FNYEAQ. Trimming took off 5 bases at V and 0 bases at J, with 9 bases between the two ends. CDR3 sequence (DNA): TGTGCCAGCAGCCTATTTTCTAGCACAGATACGCAGTATTTT. Protein sequence: CASSLFSSTDTQYF.

The rearrangement links TRBV7-2 to TRBJ2-5; D is unresolved. CDR1 is SGHTA and CDR2 is FQGNSA in the germline V gene. The CDR3 loop spans 14 amino acids. The germline V and J ends were trimmed by 5 bases and 2 bases, with 12 bases remaining between them. The CDR3 DNA sequence: TGTGCCAGCAGCCACGATTGGAGTCAAGAGACCCAGTACTTC. Translating gives CASSHDWSQETQYF. Looking up the rest from reference TRBV7-2 and TRBJ2-5 gives the full variable domain: GAGVSQSPSNKVTEKGKDVELRCDPISGHTALYWYRQSLGQGLEFLIYFQGNSAPDKSGLPSDRFSAERTGGSVSTLTIQRTQQEDSAVYLCASSHDWSQETQYFGPGTRLLVL.

The chain combines TRBV7-3 with TRBJ2-7, with 13 bases fitting TRBD2. J lost 5 bases, V lost 5 bases, and 6 bases had no gene match. CDR3 length equals 15 residues. Per the germline V gene, CDR1 is SGHTA and CDR2 is FQGTGA. The CDR3 reads CASSPGLAGTHEQYF. The CDR3, as DNA: TGTGCCAGCAGCCCGGGACTAGCGGGAACCCACGAGCAGTACTTC.

The sample holds many counts of this clone. This chain uses TRBV28 with TRBJ1-1; D call uncertain. CDR3 length: 20 residues. The germline gives CDR1 MDHEN, CDR2 SYDVKM. Trimming stripped 5 bases from V and 0 bases from J, with 28 bases between. The CDR3 sequence is CASSPALAFRSFGVNTEAFF. The CDR3 coding sequence is TGTGCCAGCAGTCCAGCCTTAGCTTTCAGATCCTTTGGGGTGAACACTGAAGCTTTCTTT.

CDR3 in amino acids: CASSPGTGLSQPQHF. The DNA for the CDR3 is TGTGCCAGCTCACCCGGGACAGGATTATCTCAGCCCCAGCATTTT. The genes are TRBV18 and TRBJ1-5, with TRBD1 matching over 8 bases. The trim removed 3 bases at V and 6 bases at J, leaving 7 bases unmatched. CDR3 size: 15 residues. Germline loops: CDR1 KGHSH, CDR2 LQKENI.

A note on this clone: At the DNA level, this CDR3 is encoded by other sequences in the same sample as well. This sequence joins TRBV7-2 and TRBJ1-5, with 8 bases that match TRBD1. Germline V gene sequence: CDR1 SGHTA, CDR2 FQGNSA. There are 15 residues in the CDR3. After removal of 2 bases from V and 2 bases from J, the junction contained 2 bases not matched to a gene. The CDR3 DNA follows: TGTGCCAGCAGCTTACCGACAGGGGGCAATCAGCCCCAGCATTTT. The encoded protein is CASSLPTGGNQPQHF.

The chain combines TRBV7-2 with TRBJ2-1, with TRBD2 identical over 8 bases. CDR1 SGHTA and CDR2 FQGNSA come from the germline V gene. Germline trimming cut 4 bases from V and 7 bases from J; bases unmatched to any gene: 12. This CDR3 is built from 16 residues. The CDR3 spells CASSSIAGSRGNEQFF. In nucleotides, the CDR3 is TGTGCCAGCAGCTCAATAGCGGGATCCCGTGGGAATGAGCAGTTCTTC.

A word on this clone: The same CDR3 also results from other DNA sequences found in this sample. This sequence joins TRBV18 and TRBJ1-5, with 8 positions matching TRBD1. Germline lookup yields CDR1 KGHSH and CDR2 LQKENI. The CDR3 runs to 13 residues. V lost 2 bases, J lost 6 bases, and 0 bases stayed unmatched. CDR3 in amino acids: CASSPTGGQPQHF. The CDR3 bases are TGTGCCAGCTCACCAACAGGGGGTCAGCCCCAGCATTTT. The complete variable domain, with remaining parts taken from reference TRBV18 and TRBJ1-5, reads NAGVMQNPRHLVRRRGQEARLRCSPMKGHSHVYWYRQLPEEGLKFMVYLQKENIIDESGMPKERFSAEFPKEGPSILRIQQVVRGDSAAYFCASSPTGGQPQHFGDGTRLSIL.

In regard to this clone: This may stem from a read error, because a much larger clone lies one nucleotide away. The chain employs TRBV6-1 and TRBJ1-1; no firm D call. The CDR3 extends over 13 amino acids. CDR1 is MNHNS and CDR2 is SASEGT in the germline V gene. V lost 6 bases to trimming and J lost 1 base, with 9 bases between them. This CDR3 is CASSRGPNTEAFF. The CDR3 DNA sequence: TGTGCCAGCAGCCGAGGGCCGAACACTGAAGCTTTCTTT.

V and J are TRBV5-8 and TRBJ2-3, with TRBD2 matching 9 bases. The ends lost 0 bases at V and 4 bases at J; junction bases unmatched: 9. This CDR3 region has 17 residues. Looked up from germline, CDR1 is SGHTS and CDR2 is YDEGEE. CDR3 nucleotide sequence: TGTGCCAGCAGCTTGGCCCTGGCGGGAGGGCGGGCAGATACGCAGTATTTT. It translates to CASSLALAGGRADTQYF.

The rearrangement joins TRBV28 to TRBJ2-7; maybe TRBD2 (5 bases). CDR1 and CDR2 from the germline V gene are MDHEN and SYDVKM. The CDR3 extends over 12 amino acids. The V gene lost 6 bases and the J gene lost 9 bases, with 15 bases spanning the gap. CDR3 residues: CASSPPGFGQYF. The CDR3 DNA reads as TGTGCCAGCAGCCCCCCGGGGTTTGGGCAGTACTTC.

The rearrangement uses TRBV28 and TRBJ2-5, with 7 bases matching TRBD2. The germline V gene encodes CDR1 MDHEN and CDR2 SYDVKM. The junction had 14 bases not matched to a gene; V was cut back by 5 bases and J by 5 bases. The CDR3 length is 16 residues. The CDR3 region has the DNA TGTGCCAGCAGTCCCATTGGGACTAACAAGATGGAGACCCAGTACTTC. Translation: CASSPIGTNKMETQYF.

J is TRBJ2-7 and V is TRBV18; D is uncertain. V shed 5 bases and J shed 2 bases, with 10 bases lying between them. The CDR3 length is 13 residues. Germline CDR1 and CDR2: KGHSH and LQKENI. CDR3 nucleotides: TGTGCCAGCTCAGTCTTATCCACCTACGAGCAGTACTTC. Amino acids: CASSVLSTYEQYF. The whole variable domain, filled in from reference TRBV18 and TRBJ2-7, reads NAGVMQNPRHLVRRRGQEARLRCSPMKGHSHVYWYRQLPEEGLKFMVYLQKENIIDESGMPKERFSAEFPKEGPSILRIQQVVRGDSAAYFCASSVLSTYEQYFGPGTRLTVT.

The V gene is TRBV28, the J gene TRBJ2-5; TRBD1 agrees at 10 bases. Losses at the gene ends were 6 bases for V and 5 bases for J; bases not matched to a gene: 9. The germline V gene has CDR1 MDHEN and CDR2 SYDVKM. The CDR3 spans 15 residues. CDR3 sequence reads: CASSEATGGWETQYF. CDR3 DNA: TGTGCCAGCAGCGAGGCGACAGGGGGCTGGGAGACCCAGTACTTC. The full variable domain, rest sourced from reference TRBV28 and TRBJ2-5, is DVKVTQSSRYLVKRTGEKVFLECVQDMDHENMFWYRQDPGLGLRLIYFSYDVKMKEKGDIPEGYSVSREKKERFSLILESASTNQTSMYLCASSEATGGWETQYFGPGTRLLVL.

The J gene is TRBJ2-3, the V gene TRBV28; 9 positions match TRBD2. The ends lost 6 bases at V and 5 bases at J; junction bases unmatched: 15. The CDR3 spans 17 residues. Germline V lookup: CDR1 MDHEN, CDR2 SYDVKM. The CDR3 DNA sequence: TGTGCCAGCAGCACCCTATGGGTAGCGGGAGTTCAAGATACGCAGTATTTT. Amino acid sequence: CASSTLWVAGVQDTQYF.

A few counts support this clone. V usage is TRBV7-2 and J usage is TRBJ1-4; D unresolved. Germline loops: CDR1 SGHTA, CDR2 FQGNSA. This CDR3 contains 14 residues. The V and J ends lost 4 bases and 5 bases respectively, with 11 bases between them. The CDR3 loop reads CASSSPPLNEKLFF. Here the CDR3 DNA reads TGTGCCAGCAGCTCACCACCCTTGAATGAAAAACTGTTTTTT.

The CDR3 sequence: CASRIQGSTPNTEAFF. The CDR3 nucleotides read TGTGCCAGCAGGATTCAGGGGTCGACACCGAACACTGAAGCTTTCTTT. The V gene is TRBV2, the J gene TRBJ1-1, with TRBD1 as a possible D gene (6 bases). Germline values: CDR1 SNHLY, CDR2 FYNNEI. This CDR3 contains 16 residues. Trimming removed 6 bases from V and 1 base from J, with 18 bases in between.